A single sample gave rise to the 32 T cell receptor beta chains below, sequenced in a study of OX40 agonist ivuxolimab in advanced cancers. Libraries were prepared by immunoSEQ multiplex PCR; TCRdb keeps only in-frame clonotypes and omits some of them. The table records about 88,000 clones, 70% to 90% of them present only once. This material consisted of CD4+ or CD8+ T cells sorted from blood, taken in a trial of the OX40 agonist ivuxolimab. Source of these receptors: an adult with an advanced solid tumor such as melanoma, head and neck, liver or kidney cancer.

This chain links TRBV6-6 with TRBJ2-7, with 8 bases lining up with TRBD2. This CDR3 comprises 13 residues. Germline-derived CDR1 and CDR2 are MNHNY and SVGAGI (reference sequence). J gave up 4 bases and V 11 bases, and 10 bases lay outside the gene matches. The CDR3 loop is CAGGREGTYEQYF. The CDR3, as DNA: TGTGCCGGGGGTCGGGAGGGGACTTACGAGCAGTACTTC.

The chain is built from TRBV5-6 and TRBJ2-5, with 11 bases matching TRBD2. The DNA end favors TRBJ2-7, so the J call may be wrong. This CDR3 has 14 residues. Germline V CDR1 and CDR2: SGHDT, YYEEEE. The CDR3 here is CASSPGLADYEQYF. The CDR3 region has the DNA TGTGCCAGCAGCCCGGGACTAGCGGATTACGAGCAGTACTTC.

The chain is built from TRBV18 and TRBJ2-2; no clear D. CDR1 and CDR2 (germline): KGHSH, LQKENI. Trimming cost V 2 bases and J 0 bases, with 7 bases left between them. The CDR3 spans 15 residues. The CDR3 here is CASSPNPPNTGELFF. The DNA for the CDR3 is TGTGCCAGCTCACCAAATCCGCCGAACACCGGGGAGCTGTTTTTT.

The V call is TRBV5-4, the J call TRBJ2-5; D call uncertain. The CDR3 has 13 amino acids. Between the trimmed V and J ends, which lost 0 bases and 2 bases, there was a span of 5 bases. Germline CDR1 reads SGHNT; CDR2 reads YYREEE (reference sequence). CDR3 protein: CASSLDQQETQYF. In DNA, the CDR3 is TGTGCCAGCAGCTTGGACCAGCAAGAGACCCAGTACTTC.

This chain links TRBV28 with TRBJ2-5, with TRBD2 matching over 9 bases. Germline values: CDR1 MDHEN, CDR2 SYDVKM. The CDR3 contains 16 residues. The V and J ends lost 2 bases and 2 bases, in that order; junction bases with no gene match: 6. CDR3 coding DNA: TGTGCCAGCAGTTTAGGCCTAGCGGGATCGCAAGAGACCCAGTACTTC. This codes for CASSLGLAGSQETQYF.

This chain links TRBV5-1 with TRBJ2-6; D is unresolved. The V gene's germline CDR1 is SGHRS and CDR2 YFSETQ. With 1 base removed from V and 0 bases from J, the gap between germline ends came to 11 bases. The CDR3 is 17 residues long. The CDR3: CASSLNRATSGANVLTF. DNA for the CDR3: TGCGCCAGCAGCTTGAACAGAGCCACCTCTGGGGCCAACGTCCTGACTTTC.

The gene calls are TRBV19 and TRBJ1-2; a weak D match, TRBD1 (6 bases). V dropped 7 bases and J dropped 4 bases, with 25 bases sitting between them. The CDR3 length is 17 residues. Germline V gene data show CDR1 as LNHDA and CDR2 as SQIVND (reference sequence). This chain's CDR3 is CASTPSRDKGRLYGYTF. The DNA for the CDR3 is TGTGCCAGTACCCCTTCCCGGGACAAAGGTCGTCTCTATGGCTACACCTTC.

This clone has only a few counts. V is TRBV28 and J is TRBJ1-5; TRBD1 agrees at 9 bases. CDR1 is MDHEN and CDR2 is SYDVKM in the germline V gene. Unmatched junction bases numbered 4, after V lost 3 bases and J lost 1 base. This CDR3 has 16 residues. The CDR3, as DNA: TGTGCCAGCAGTTTCGGGGACAGGGTCAGCAATCAGCCCCAGCATTTT. Amino acids: CASSFGDRVSNQPQHF.

V and J are TRBV4-1 and TRBJ1-1, with 9 bases identical to TRBD1. Germline V gene lookup returns CDR1 MGHRA and CDR2 YSYEKL. The CDR3 length is 16 residues. The ends lost 6 bases at V and 1 base at J; junction bases unmatched: 9. This CDR3 reads CASSPAGTGKNTEAFF. As DNA, the CDR3 is TGCGCCAGCAGTCCAGCCGGGACAGGGAAGAACACTGAAGCTTTCTTT.

This chain uses TRBV5-4 with TRBJ1-1, with D uncertain. V lost 4 bases and J lost 8, with 15 bases in between. This CDR3 contains 13 residues. The germline V gene encodes CDR1 SGHNT and CDR2 YYREEE (reference sequence). The CDR3 bases are TGTGCCAGCAGCCTAAGCCCGGGGAGCGAAGCTTTCTTT. Translation: CASSLSPGSEAFF.

This chain uses TRBV4-1 with TRBJ2-7; 7 nucleotides agree with TRBD2. CDR3 length: 17 amino acids. V was clipped by 0 bases and J by 2 bases; unmatched bases: 10. Germline V gives CDR1 MGHRA, CDR2 YSYEKL. The CDR3 region is CASSQEGGSAVTYEQYF. CDR3 nucleotides: TGCGCCAGCAGCCAAGAGGGGGGGTCAGCGGTTACCTACGAGCAGTACTTC.

The J gene is TRBJ2-1, the V gene TRBV7-2; no clear D. Trimming cost V 3 bases and J 0 bases, with 9 bases left between them. The CDR3 loop spans 15 amino acids. Germline V gives CDR1 SGHTA, CDR2 FQGNSA. The CDR3 region has the DNA TGTGCCAGCAGCTTTAATTATGGCTCCTACAATGAGCAGTTCTTC. Amino acid sequence: CASSFNYGSYNEQFF.

This clone turned up a few times. The chain couples TRBV19 to TRBJ2-1; D remains ambiguous. The V and J ends lost 6 bases and 3 bases respectively, with 3 bases between them. The germline V gene has CDR1 LNHDA and CDR2 SQIVND (reference sequence). The CDR3 is 11 amino acids. The CDR3 DNA sequence: TGTGCCAGTAGCCACTACAATGAGCAGTTCTTC. This translates into CASSHYNEQFF.

The gene calls are TRBV28 and TRBJ2-1; weak D call: TRBD2 (5 bases). This CDR3 has 16 amino acids. CDR1 and CDR2 (germline): MDHEN, SYDVKM. V gave up 5 bases and J gave up 3 bases, with 17 bases separating them. The CDR3 here is CASSLNSLGRYNEQFF. DNA of the CDR3: TGTGCCAGCAGTCTTAACTCACTAGGGCGCTACAATGAGCAGTTCTTC.

The sample holds one count of this clone. The chain carries TRBV5-4 and TRBJ2-7; TRBD2 might be the D (6 bases). V was pared by 4 bases and J by 2 bases, with 13 bases between. Germline values: CDR1 SGHNT, CDR2 YYREEE (reference sequence). The CDR3 totals 14 residues. Here the CDR3 DNA reads TGTGCCAGCAGCGTGCCGGGAGATACCTACGAGCAGTACTTC. The encoded protein is CASSVPGDTYEQYF.

This chain uses TRBV6-5 with TRBJ2-1; 7 nucleotides match TRBD2. Germline values: CDR1 MNHEY, CDR2 SVGAGI. V lost 5 bases and J lost 5; bases outside the gene matches: 9. The CDR3 is made up of 15 amino acids. Written as DNA, the CDR3 is TGTGCCAGCAGTCTTCGGACTAGGGGACACAATGAGCAGTTCTTC. This sequence encodes CASSLRTRGHNEQFF.

V and J are TRBV27 and TRBJ1-2; D unclear. This CDR3 is 14 amino acids long. V was pared by 5 bases and J by 1 base, with 11 bases between. Germline CDR1 MNHEY, CDR2 SMNVEV (reference sequence). DNA of the CDR3: TGTGCCAGCAGTGCTCTGACGGGTAACTATGGCTACACCTTC. The encoded protein is CASSALTGNYGYTF.

The chain combines TRBV19 with TRBJ1-2, with D possibly being TRBD1 (5 bases). Trimming shortened V by 7 bases and J by 3 bases, and 12 bases separated the two germline ends. The CDR3 sequence is 13 residues long. Per the germline V gene, CDR1 is LNHDA and CDR2 is SQIVND (reference sequence). The CDR3 DNA sequence: TGTGCCAGTACGTCCTGGGACGACTATGGCTACACCTTC. The encoded protein is CASTSWDDYGYTF.

The J gene is TRBJ2-1, the V gene TRBV7-9, with 12 bases matching TRBD2. In germline, CDR1 is SEHNR, CDR2 FQNEAQ (reference sequence). This CDR3 is built from 19 residues. The J segment lost 0 bases and the V segment lost 1 base, leaving 7 bases of the junction unmatched. The CDR3 region has the DNA TGTGCCAGCAGCTTAGGTTCTAGCGGGAGGGGAAGCTCCTACAATGAGCAGTTCTTC. Its translation is CASSLGSSGRGSSYNEQFF.

This chain connects TRBV28 to TRBJ2-7; D unresolved. The CDR3 spans 14 residues. The germline CDR1 and CDR2 sequences are MDHEN and SYDVKM. V was pared by 3 bases and J by 0 bases, with 9 bases between. The CDR3 protein is CASSLTPSSYEQYF. The CDR3 region has the DNA TGTGCCAGCAGTTTGACCCCTTCCTCCTACGAGCAGTACTTC. Together with reference TRBV28 and TRBJ2-7, the CDR3 gives the full variable domain: DVKVTQSSRYLVKRTGEKVFLECVQDMDHENMFWYRQDPGLGLRLIYFSYDVKMKEKGDIPEGYSVSREKKERFSLILESASTNQTSMYLCASSLTPSSYEQYFGPGTRLTVT.

J is TRBJ2-5 and V is TRBV7-9; TRBD1 matches 7 bases. The CDR3 is 16 residues long. Germline V lookup: CDR1 SEHNR, CDR2 FQNEAQ (reference sequence). V lost 8 bases and J lost 5; bases outside the gene matches: 17. The CDR3 DNA reads TGTGCCAGCGCGGAGGACGAAGGGGGCGCGAGGGAGACCCAGTACTTC. Translation: CASAEDEGGARETQYF.

This rearrangement joins TRBV2 to TRBJ2-7; tentatively, D is TRBD1 or TRBD2 (5 bases each). V lost 10 bases to trimming and J lost 6 bases, with 25 bases between them. The CDR3 contains 15 residues. Germline values: CDR1 SNHLY, CDR2 FYNNEI. CDR3 bases: TGTGCCACCACAAAAGTGGGGGAGAGGAGGAGCGAGCAGTACTTC. It encodes CATTKVGERRSEQYF.

Note on this clone: The same CDR3 can be traced to other DNA sequences in this sample. The gene calls are TRBV27 and TRBJ2-5; D might be TRBD2 (5 bases). CDR3 size: 12 residues. V lost 6 bases and J lost 5, with 10 bases in between. The germline gives CDR1 MNHEY, CDR2 SMNVEV (reference sequence). CDR3 in DNA: TGTGCCAGCAGCCCAGGCGGGGAGACCCAGTACTTC. This gives the protein CASSPGGETQYF.

The rearrangement uses TRBV11-1 and TRBJ2-5; TRBD1 is a possible D gene (6 bases). The CDR3 has 15 residues. V lost 2 bases and J 0 bases, leaving 10 bases between the germline ends. Germline CDR1 is SGHAT and CDR2 is FQDESV (reference sequence). CDR3 nucleotides: TGTGCCAGCAGCTTAAACAGGGCCTACCAAGAGACCCAGTACTTC. Translation gives CASSLNRAYQETQYF.

The chain recombines TRBV6-1 with TRBJ2-7; 8 bases map to TRBD2. The germline V gene has CDR1 MNHNS and CDR2 SASEGT. V gave up 7 bases and J gave up 6 bases; unmatched junction bases: 8. The CDR3 consists of 13 residues. CDR3 region: CASKERESSEQYF. The CDR3 DNA is TGTGCCAGCAAGGAGCGGGAGAGTTCCGAGCAGTACTTC.

The J gene is TRBJ1-1, the V gene TRBV7-2; 8 bases match TRBD1. The CDR3 is made up of 12 amino acids. The V segment lost 8 bases and the J segment 11 bases; nucleotides outside the gene matches: 10. Germline values: CDR1 SGHTA, CDR2 FQGNSA. The DNA for the CDR3 is TGTGCCAGCCGCGGACAGGGAGGTTGGGCTTTCTTT. Translated, it gives CASRGQGGWAFF.

The genes are TRBV28 and TRBJ2-7, with 8 nucleotides matching TRBD1. This CDR3 contains 13 residues. Germline values: CDR1 MDHEN, CDR2 SYDVKM. J lost 3 bases, V lost 6 bases, and 4 bases had no gene match. For the CDR3, the DNA is TGTGCCAGCAGGACAGGGGTAATCTACGAGCAGTACTTC. It yields the protein CASRTGVIYEQYF.

This clone has only a few counts. V usage is TRBV7-9 and J usage is TRBJ2-1, with D unclear. This CDR3 is 16 amino acids long. With 4 bases removed from V and 0 bases from J, the gap between germline ends came to 13 bases. Germline V gives CDR1 SEHNR, CDR2 FQNEAQ (reference sequence). The CDR3 region is CASSSYAMASYNEQFF. In nucleotides, the CDR3 is TGTGCCAGCAGCTCGTACGCGATGGCCTCCTACAATGAGCAGTTCTTC.

This chain joins TRBV5-6 and TRBJ2-3; D remains unclear. CDR1 and CDR2 (germline): SGHDT, YYEEEE. Trimming shortened V by 4 bases and J by 0 bases, and 6 bases separated the two germline ends. CDR3 length: 13 residues. The DNA of the CDR3 is TGTGCCAGCAGCGGAGACAGCACAGATACGCAGTATTTT. Its protein product is CASSGDSTDTQYF.

The genes are TRBV30 and TRBJ1-1, with D possibly being TRBD1 (6 bases). V was shortened by 2 bases and J by 2 bases, with 9 bases between the two germline ends. The CDR3 is 13 residues long. Germline V lookup: CDR1 GTSNPN, CDR2 SVGIG (reference sequence). The CDR3 DNA reads TGTGCCTGGAGTTTCGGGACAAACACTGAAGCTTTCTTT. Its translation: CAWSFGTNTEAFF.

This chain links TRBV27 with TRBJ2-3; D is unclear. V lost 8 bases and J 5 bases, leaving 11 bases between the germline ends. In germline, CDR1 is MNHEY, CDR2 SMNVEV (reference sequence). This CDR3 has 12 amino acids. CDR3 sequence (DNA): TGTGCCAGCCGTTCAGAAAAAGATACGCAGTATTTT. Protein: CASRSEKDTQYF.

The rearrangement joins TRBV6-6 to TRBJ2-3; 7 nucleotides line up with TRBD2. Germline values: CDR1 MNHNY, CDR2 SVGAGI (reference sequence). CDR3 length equals 15 residues. V gave up 0 bases and J gave up 5 bases; unmatched junction bases: 5. The CDR3 loop reads CASSYSRGRGDTQYF. The CDR3, as DNA: TGTGCCAGCAGTTACTCGCGCGGGAGAGGAGATACGCAGTATTTT.